Described below is a single T cell receptor (beta chain) sequence and its context. What this receptor recognizes is not known. No much larger clone exists at a distance of one base, and base qualities are not known. The donors were healthy, HIV-negative adults who had no recently reported acute infections or vaccinations. Every donor was a Caucasian adult living in Nashville, Tennessee, USA. CD4+ T cells were enriched through magnetic negative selection, after which naive cells were positively selected on CD45RA and the remaining negative fraction served as the memory subset. Blood was collected by leukapheresis, and PBMCs were isolated by Ficoll-Histopaque density gradient centrifugation and then cryopreserved in liquid nitrogen vapor phase. Purity and quantity of every magnetically sorted T cell population were checked by analytical flow cytometry. Each sorted fraction had its genomic DNA isolated and then quantified by UV absorbance on a Nanodrop 2000c.

Trimming removed 2 bases from V and 4 bases from J, leaving 20 bases between the germline ends. The germline V gene (reference sequence) gives CDR1 as MNHEY and CDR2 as SMNVEV. Reading from cysteine to phenylalanine, the CDR3 counts 18 amino acids. The CDR3 DNA has 54 bases and is translated from base 1. TCR CDR3 regions were amplified from genomic DNA by multiplex PCR using the deep immunoSEQ assay. Extracted genomic DNA from each cell subset was distributed evenly across all wells of several immunoSEQ 96-well plates, and each plate was treated as a replicate. For sorted subsets, roughly 0.2 ug genomic DNA, equal to 25,000 to 35,000 T cell genomes, was loaded into each replicate PCR. Purified libraries were measured with a Qubit 3.0 fluorometer, size-checked on a Bioanalyzer 2100, and measured again with the KAPA Library Quantification kit. A separate single-read 150-cycle Illumina NextSeq 550 flow cell was used to sequence each immunoSEQ 96-well plate. Per the source publication's procedure: Because the immunoSEQ output included only junctional sequences and no quality scores, the filtering could not be the same as the filtering used for full-length reads. To assign V/J genes and CDR3, sequences were annotated against IMGT germline references using PyIR, a Python wrapper for IgBLAST v1.9. Reads were filtered out if the reads had weak V/J assignments (E-value above 1e-6), no CDR3, stop codons, out-of-frame junctions, or ambiguous translated residues. A V3J clonotype was defined by an identical inferred V gene, J gene, and CDR3 amino acid sequence. The percentage overlap between two repertoires was calculated by dividing the number of shared unique clonotypes by the size of the smaller repertoire. RTK rarefaction, the Chao1 estimator, and Recon v2.1 estimates of unobserved clonotypes were used to assess repertoire richness. OLGA was used to compute generation probabilities for all TCRbeta clonotypes that the gDNA method yielded from a handful of donors. Sourced from immuneACCESS, this table was stored by TCRdb with only in-frame sequences that have V and J called. A share of the clones is absent; for the studies checked, an unresolved V gene accounts for under half, and the remainder has no known explanation. V, J and clone size were drawn from that table, and D and trimming were deduced from the DNA. This sample lists about 660,000 clones; over 65% were detected once. The ten biggest clones cover 1.7% of the sample.

This record belongs to a study of shared clonotypes between healthy human individuals (dated by TCRdb to 2019 to 2021). About the investigation overall: The cohort comprised two women and a few men aged 18 to 49 years. Blood TCR repertoires of a handful of healthy adults were deeply sequenced to estimate repertoire size and the extent of clonotype sharing between individuals. Leukapheresis yielded between about 0.94 and 10 billion PBMCs per donor. To increase sequencing depth and limit assay-specific biases, TCR repertoire library preparation and sequencing were carried out by different laboratories using diverse techniques. For each donor, three plates each were used for CD4 naive and CD4 memory, two plates were used for CD8 naive, and one plate was used for CD8 memory.

What the authors observed across the whole study: Sampling was restricted to blood, and TCR repertoires in tissue are likely to differ from TCR repertoires in blood. Compared with non-shared clonotypes, clonotypes shared by all four sorted-subset donors had higher generation probabilities. Larger estimated clonotype richness was generally found for naive subsets than for memory subsets. Pairwise subsampling indicated that sequencing depth was expected to affect the degree of clonotype sharing among donors. The small number of donors limited the genetic and exposure-history diversity represented. Sharing across a few donors was observed for roughly 5% of naive CD4, 3.5% of naive CD8, 2% to 2.5% of memory CD4, and around 0.44% of memory CD8 clonotypes. Incomplete sequencing was indicated by rarefaction of sorted-subset datasets, despite the large sequencing depth.

The clonotype comes from a woman in her twenties or thirties in good health. The sequence joins TRBV27 to TRBJ2-2; TRBD2 is a possible D gene, resting on 7 matching bases. Specimen: memory CD4+ T cells sorted from blood. This specimen's cell subset or site label, per the study, means: CD45RA-negative fraction. The CDR3 loop reads CASSLVRFGGRLTGELFF. The DNA sequence reads TGTGCCAGCAGTTTAGTGCGGTTCGGGGGGCGCCTCACCGGGGAGCTGTTTTTT.